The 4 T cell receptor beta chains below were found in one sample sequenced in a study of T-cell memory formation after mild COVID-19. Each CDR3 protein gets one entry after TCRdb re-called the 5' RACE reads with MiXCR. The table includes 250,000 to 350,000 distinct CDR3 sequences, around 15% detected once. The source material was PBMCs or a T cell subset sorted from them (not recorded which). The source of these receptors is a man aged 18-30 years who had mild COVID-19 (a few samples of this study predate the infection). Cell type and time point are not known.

The chain's CDR3 is CSVGAGGETQYF. DNA of the CDR3: TGCAGCGTTGGCGCGGGAGGAGAGACCCAGTACTTC. The chain employs TRBV29-1 and TRBJ2-5; 8 bases align to TRBD2. The CDR3 contains 12 residues. Unmatched junction bases numbered 2, after V lost 4 bases and J lost 4 bases. Germline CDR1 reads SQVTM; CDR2 reads ANQGSEA. Full variable domain (missing parts from reference TRBV29-1 and TRBJ2-5): SAVISQKPSRDICQRGTSLTIQCQVDSQVTMMFWYRQQPGQSLTLIATANQGSEATYESGFVIDKFPISRPNLTFSTLTVSNMSPEDSSIYLCSVGAGGETQYFGPGTRLLVL.

The CDR3 coding sequence is TGTGCCAGCAGGATCCCGGGGCAGGGGAAGGACACTGAAGCTTTCTTT. Amino acid sequence: CASRIPGQGKDTEAFF. The chain joins TRBV12-3 or TRBV12-4 to TRBJ1-1; tentatively, D is TRBD1 (6 bases). Trimming took 6 bases from V and 3 from J, leaving 20 bases between them. This CDR3 has 16 amino acids.

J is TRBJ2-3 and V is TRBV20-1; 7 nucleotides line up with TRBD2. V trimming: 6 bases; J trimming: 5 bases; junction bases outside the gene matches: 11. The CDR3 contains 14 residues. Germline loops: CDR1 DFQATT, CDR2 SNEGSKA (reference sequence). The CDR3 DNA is TGCAGTGCGCGAGCCAGCGGGGCAGGAGATACGCAGTATTTT. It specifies CSARASGAGDTQYF.

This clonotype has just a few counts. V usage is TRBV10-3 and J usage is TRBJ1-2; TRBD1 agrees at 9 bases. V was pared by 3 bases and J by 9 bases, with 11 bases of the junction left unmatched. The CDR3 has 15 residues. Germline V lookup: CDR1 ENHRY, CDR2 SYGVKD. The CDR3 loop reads CAISDSDRGVRRYTF. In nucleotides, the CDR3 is TGTGCCATCAGTGACTCGGACAGGGGAGTAAGGCGCTACACCTTC.